This T cell receptor beta chain was captured in a study of neurological immune-mediated disorders (dated by TCRdb to between 2018 and 2021). In the study overall: Of the roughly 35 multiple sclerosis patients, some 31 had relapsing-remitting MS and 3 had secondary progressive MS. Alongside PBMC samples, the set of some 98 TCR-beta libraries contained longitudinal samples, technical triplicates, and paired CD4+ and CD8+ T-cell subsets that had been sorted. Using UMI-based sequencing, the study compared peripheral blood TCR-beta repertoires from patients with HTLV-I-associated myelopathy (HAM/TSP), patients with multiple sclerosis, and healthy controls. The cohort was made up of 68 subjects, consisting of roughly 15 HAM/TSP patients, around 35 multiple sclerosis patients and around 20 healthy controls.

Unsorted PBMC libraries were generated from 2 million PBMCs stored in RNAlater at -80 °C until RNA extraction. Multiple sclerosis patients were enrolled in a US clinical protocol under which disease progression was evaluated by magnetic resonance imaging. Peripheral blood underwent Ficoll-Hypaque density gradient centrifugation to isolate PBMCs, which were then cryopreserved in liquid nitrogen. CDR1 and CDR2 were assigned from the germline V gene as SQVTM and ANQGSEA. V was cut back by 6 bases and J by 6 bases, leaving a gap of 14 bases between them. The CDR3, from cysteine to phenylalanine, totals 12 residues. Solely the CDR3 DNA is kept, with 36 bases framed from the first base. This clonotype has a count of ten or more. Its cognate antigen has yet to be identified. No quality values exist for individual bases; no much larger clone is one base distant. Points the paper makes about the study in general: No identical CDR3 amino acid sequences were shared among expanded clones across subjects, suggesting private TCR-beta repertoires in all groups. In phylogenetic analysis, the repertoires of 18 of 34 MS patients grouped into a cluster of related CDR3 sequences, which suggests a possible signature at the repertoire level. The highest TCR clonal expansion was observed in HAM/TSP patients, whereas the lowest was observed in MS patients, even when compared with healthy controls. No clinical or MRI features were associated with the MS cluster, and the authors said that larger cohorts are needed.

cDNA was synthesized by template-switch 5'RACE using a primer with a 10-nucleotide random unique molecular identifier that tagged each TCR transcript. Every sequencing run yielded over 200 million TCR-beta sequences covering 15-18 subjects. The RNeasy kit was used for extraction of total RNA. TCR-beta VDJ regions were amplified with primers for the TCR constant region and the 5'RACE anchor, using the KAPA Real-time Library Amplification kit. Sample indexes and Illumina adaptors were added in a first PCR, after which library yield was increased in a second PCR. After Ampure bead purification, the roughly 650 bp TCR product was size-selected on a 2% E-gel SizeSelection system. Before pooling, library quality was assessed on a Bioanalyzer, concentration was determined with Qubit, and library quantification was performed with the Kapa Library Quantification kit. An Illumina HiSeq 2500 sequenced the libraries paired-end 2 x 150 bp. To increase sequence diversity, roughly 24-32% phiX was spiked into each library pool. The authors' analysis ran thus. Quality-filtered reads were processed with the UMI-based MiGEC pipeline, and over 90% of raw TCR sequences were removed by the MiGEC pipeline during error correction. VDJ genes were aligned to IMGT germline references, and each clonotype was defined by a unique CDR3 amino acid sequence together with V-J genes. VDJtools evaluated clonal expansion, Shannon diversity and CDR3 relatedness (CalcPairwiseDistances, ClusterSamples); CLCbio workbench built phylogenetic trees. Clones with at least 8 unique UMIs were defined as expanded, with this threshold being based on coefficient-of-variation modelling across technical triplicates. TCRdb trimmed the raw reads at Q25, called clones with MiXCR and kept productive beta chains. Every CDR3 protein is listed once, alongside the most common genes and DNA of its rows. The V and J calls were not made by the authors but by TCRdb's processing. The sample data list approximately 66,000 distinct CDR3 sequences, and about 3.4% of these were observed just once. The ten top clones hold around 3.6% of the sample.

Sequenced input: PBMCs. This clonotype was sampled from a man between 40 and 49 years old with multiple sclerosis. The rearranged segments are TRBV29-1 and TRBJ1-2, with a tentative D gene TRBD1 over 6 matching bases. DNA sequence: TGCAGCGTGGTACAGGGTGGGGATGGCTACACCTTC. This translates into CSVVQGGDGYTF. The CDR3, completed at both ends by the reference TRBV29-1 and TRBJ1-2 genes, gives the full variable domain SAVISQKPSRDICQRGTSLTIQCQVDSQVTMMFWYRQQPGQSLTLIATANQGSEATYESGFVIDKFPISRPNLTFSTLTVSNMSPEDSSIYLCSVVQGGDGYTFGSGTRLTVV.